This T cell receptor (beta chain) was found in a study of beta chain features in type 1 diabetes. It was one heparinised blood draw, averaging about 116 mL, that each donor gave. Without exception, sorted populations had purity beyond 95%. From germline, CDR1 is LNHDA and CDR2 SQIVND (reference sequence). The CDR3 consists of 14 residues. Trimming removed 3 bases at V and 3 bases at J, with 11 bases between. cDNA synthesis used the whole RNA isolate, giving expressed TCRB sequences. The table came from immunoSEQ multiplex PCR; TCRdb's copy has only in-frame clones and leaves some out. The sample carries about 620,000 clones, roughly a sixth recorded once. This clone was detected a few times. Its antigen is not identified. General study points: When Type 1 diabetes patients were examined, their TCRB CDR3s proved moderately but significantly shorter in all four CD4+ subsets. PCR could preferentially amplify shorter templates, alike in patients and controls.

This chain connects TRBV19 to TRBJ1-2; TRBD1 is a possible D gene (5 bases). Material: naive CD4+ T cells from blood. The clonotype was recovered from a man younger than 30 in good health. Here the CDR3 DNA reads TGTGCCAGTAGTATTACAGGATCTTACTATGGCTACACCTTC. Its protein is CASSITGSYYGYTF.